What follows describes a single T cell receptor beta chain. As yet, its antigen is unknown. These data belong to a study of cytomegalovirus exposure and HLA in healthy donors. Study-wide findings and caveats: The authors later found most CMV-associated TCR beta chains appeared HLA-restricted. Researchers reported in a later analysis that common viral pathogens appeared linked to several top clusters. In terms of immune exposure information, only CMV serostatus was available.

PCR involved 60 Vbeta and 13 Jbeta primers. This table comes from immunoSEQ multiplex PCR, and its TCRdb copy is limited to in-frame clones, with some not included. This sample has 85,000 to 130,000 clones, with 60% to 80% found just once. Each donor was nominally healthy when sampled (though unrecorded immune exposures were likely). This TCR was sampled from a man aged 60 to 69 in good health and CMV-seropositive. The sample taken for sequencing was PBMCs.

The CDR3 DNA sequence: TGTGCCAGCAGCGCCAAAAGACAGGCGCTAAACACTGAAGCTTTCTTT. Translating it yields CASSAKRQALNTEAFF. This chain uses TRBV7-9 with TRBJ1-1; TRBD1 is a possible D gene (6 bases). Per the germline V gene, CDR1 is SEHNR and CDR2 is FQNEAQ (reference sequence). There are 16 residues in the CDR3. Trimming left V 5 bases short and J 2 bases short, with 18 bases between.